Shown below are 30 T cell receptor beta chains from a single sample sequenced in a study of T cells in Graves' hyperthyroidism and ophthalmopathy. The CDR3 regions of TCR beta were amplified from RNA transcripts. The primer set for the first-round RT-PCR of the TCR CDR3 was HTBI. TCRdb analysed the multiplex PCR reads with MiXCR anew, one entry per CDR3 protein. The table shows some 250,000 distinct CDR3 sequences, with roughly 15% occurring only once. Input material: blood. Receptors originate from a middle-aged woman with Graves' hyperthyroidism that later progressed to Graves' ophthalmopathy.

This clonotype was counted at least ten times. This rearrangement joins TRBV6-5 to TRBJ1-1; perhaps TRBD1 as D (6 bases). This CDR3 contains 17 residues. CDR1 is MNHEY, CDR2 SVGAGI, per germline. V lost 2 bases to trimming and J lost 1 base, with 17 bases between them. CDR3 sequence (DNA): TGTGCCAGCAGTTACATTTCCGGGGGACATGCGAACACTGAAGCTTTCTTT. It is translated as CASSYISGGHANTEAFF.

At least ten counts were recorded for this clonotype. The CDR3 bases are TGTGCCACCAGTGATACCGGGACTAGCGTATTCGATGAGCAGTTCTTC. This sequence encodes CATSDTGTSVFDEQFF. This chain joins TRBV24-1 and TRBJ2-1; TRBD2 matches 10 bases. Per germline, CDR1 KGHDR and CDR2 SFDVKD. V lost 3 bases and J lost 8; bases outside the gene matches: 9. This CDR3 region has 16 residues.

This clonotype was seen repeatedly, ten times or more. The CDR3 DNA sequence: TGCGCCAGCAGCCTCCGGTACTTAGATTACGAGCAGTACTTC. Encoded protein: CASSLRYLDYEQYF. The chain links TRBV5-1 to TRBJ2-7; D gene uncertain. This CDR3 region has 14 residues. The germline V gene has CDR1 SGHRS and CDR2 YFSETQ. Between the trimmed V and J ends, which lost 4 bases and 4 bases, there was a span of 15 bases. The full variable domain, with the rest looked up from reference TRBV5-1 and TRBJ2-7, is KAGVTQTPRYLIKTRGQQVTLSCSPISGHRSVSWYQQTPGQGLQFLFEYFSETQRNKGNFPGRFSGRQFSNSRSEMNVSTLELGDSALYLCASSLRYLDYEQYFGPGTRLTVT.

On this clonotype: This may come from a read error, since a much larger clone is one base off. The chain joins TRBV7-9 to TRBJ1-1, with D possibly TRBD1 on 5 matching bases. Germline assignment: CDR1 SEHNR and CDR2 FQNEAQ (reference sequence). This CDR3 is 14 amino acids long. The CDR3 is CAGSLEWGSTEAFF. The CDR3 DNA follows: TGTGCCGGCAGCTTAGAATGGGGGAGCACTGAAGCTTTCTTT.

V usage is TRBV11-2 and J usage is TRBJ2-1, with a possible D match to TRBD1 (5 bases). The CDR3 length is 16 residues. Germline lookup yields CDR1 SGHAT and CDR2 FQNNGV. V lost 6 bases and J lost 5, with 20 bases in between. CDR3 nucleotides: TGTGCCAGCAGTTTGGACAAAATAAGGGTACACAATGAGCAGTTCTTC. This gives the protein CASSLDKIRVHNEQFF.

There are many counts of this clonotype. The V call is TRBV4-1, the J call TRBJ2-7; no reliable D call. The length of the CDR3 is 14 residues. V dropped 1 base and J dropped 3 bases, with 10 bases sitting between them. Germline V gene data show CDR1 as MGHRA and CDR2 as YSYEKL. CDR3 residues: CASSQGWTLYEQYF. The CDR3 DNA follows: TGCGCCAGCAGCCAAGGTTGGACCCTCTACGAGCAGTACTTC.

This clonotype was counted at least ten times. The chain has TRBV30 and TRBJ2-7; D is unresolved. The CDR3 is 17 residues long. V was shortened by 2 bases and J by 2 bases, with 22 bases between the two germline ends. Germline-derived CDR1 and CDR2 are GTSNPN and SVGIG (reference sequence). The CDR3 nucleotides read TGTGCCTGGAGTCCCCAGATATATAACACCTATCCCTACGAGCAGTACTTC. This sequence encodes CAWSPQIYNTYPYEQYF.

The sample holds many counts of this clonotype. The chain employs TRBV10-2 and TRBJ2-5, with unresolved D. The CDR3 length is 13 residues. V was cut by 6 bases and J by 4 bases, with 12 bases left in between. Looked up from germline, CDR1 is WSHSY and CDR2 is SAAADI. The CDR3 reads CASRQQPRETQYF. The DNA of the CDR3 is TGCGCCAGCAGGCAGCAACCAAGAGAGACCCAGTACTTC.

This clonotype was detected a few times. A much larger clone lies one base from this, so it may be a read error. The chain links TRBV20-1 to TRBJ1-5, with D maybe TRBD1 (5 bases). Trimming left V 5 bases short and J 4 bases short, with 21 bases between. The CDR3 sequence is 16 residues long. Germline V lookup: CDR1 DFQATT, CDR2 SNEGSKA (reference sequence). This chain's CDR3 is CSAGDLGTRRNQPQHF. As DNA, the CDR3 is TGCAGTGCTGGCGACTTGGGGACTCGAAGGAATCAGCCCCAGCATTTT.

V and J are TRBV4-1 and TRBJ2-4; no definite D call. CDR3 length: 16 residues. CDR1 is MGHRA, CDR2 YSYEKL, per germline. V dropped 0 bases and J dropped 1 base, with 10 bases sitting between them. This CDR3 reads CASSQELGTAKNIQYF. The DNA of the CDR3 is TGCGCCAGCAGCCAAGAACTCGGAACGGCCAAAAACATTCAGTACTTC.

This clonotype was counted at least ten times. This chain links TRBV7-8 with TRBJ2-3; tentatively, D is TRBD1 (5 bases). CDR1 is SGHVS and CDR2 is FQNEAQ in the germline V gene. Between the trimmed V and J ends, which lost 1 base and 3 bases, there was a span of 8 bases. CDR3 length: 14 amino acids. The CDR3 DNA reads as TGTGCCAGCAGCTTAGGCGACAGAACAGATACGCAGTATTTT. Encoded protein: CASSLGDRTDTQYF.

This clonotype occurred many times. This rearrangement joins TRBV2 to TRBJ2-7, with a tentative D call TRBD2 (6 bases). Germline V gene data show CDR1 as SNHLY and CDR2 as FYNNEI. The CDR3 length is 15 residues. With 3 bases removed from V and 4 bases from J, the gap between germline ends came to 16 bases. CDR3 amino acids: CASSEMWGDVYEQYF. DNA of the CDR3: TGTGCCAGCAGTGAGATGTGGGGGGACGTTTACGAGCAGTACTTC.

This clonotype appeared many times. The chain has TRBV7-2 and TRBJ1-1; 11 bases fit TRBD1. This CDR3 spans 15 amino acids. Losses at the gene ends were 3 bases for V and 5 bases for J; bases not matched to a gene: 5. Germline assignment: CDR1 SGHTA and CDR2 FQGNSA. DNA for the CDR3: TGTGCCAGCAGCTTGGACAGGGGGCCAGGTACTGAAGCTTTCTTT. Amino acids: CASSLDRGPGTEAFF.

This clonotype was seen a handful of times. This chain connects TRBV19 to TRBJ1-5; perhaps TRBD1 as D (5 bases). The CDR3 sequence is 14 residues long. Between the trimmed V and J ends, which lost 5 bases and 1 base, there was a span of 9 bases. Germline lookup yields CDR1 LNHDA and CDR2 SQIVND (reference sequence). DNA for the CDR3: TGTGCCAGTAGTTCCTGGGACAGCAATCAGCCCCAGCATTTT. Translating gives CASSSWDSNQPQHF. Full variable domain (outside the CDR3, taken from reference TRBV19 and TRBJ1-5): DGGITQSPKYLFRKEGQNVTLSCEQNLNHDAMYWYRQDPGQGLRLIYYSQIVNDFQKGDIAEGYSVSREKKESFPLTVTSAQKNPTAFYLCASSSWDSNQPQHFGDGTRLSIL.

The CDR3 DNA is TGTGCCAGCAGGAGGGACAGGGGAGGAGATACGCAGTATTTT. Translation gives CASRRDRGGDTQYF. This rearrangement joins TRBV2 to TRBJ2-3; TRBD1 matches at 10 bases. Germline lookup yields CDR1 SNHLY and CDR2 FYNNEI. J gave up 5 bases and V 6 bases, and 5 bases lay outside the gene matches. This CDR3 has 14 amino acids.

As concerns this clonotype: This clone may be a read error of a much larger clone one base away. The rearrangement uses TRBV27 and TRBJ2-3; 9 positions agree with TRBD2. The CDR3 length is 15 residues. Germline CDR1 reads MNHEY; CDR2 reads SMNVEV (reference sequence). CDR3 loop: CASSPPTSGTDAQYF. The CDR3 coding sequence is TGTGCCAGCAGTCCTCCGACTAGCGGCACAGATGCGCAGTATTTT.

This clonotype appeared a few times. CDR3 DNA sequence: TGTGCCACCAGCAGAGCGCGGGAGGGCCTCTTTGAGCAGTACTTC. Protein product: CATSRAREGLFEQYF. The chain uses TRBV15 and TRBJ2-7, with 9 positions matching TRBD2. V dropped 1 base and J dropped 7; count of bases not matched to a gene: 8. The CDR3 sequence is 15 residues long. Germline V gene data show CDR1 as LNHNV and CDR2 as YYDKDF (reference sequence).

This clonotype has at least ten counts. The chain recombines TRBV29-1 with TRBJ1-1; D is unclear. Germline-derived CDR1 and CDR2 are SQVTM and ANQGSEA. The CDR3 has 12 residues. Trimming shortened V by 5 bases and J by 10 bases, and 17 bases separated the two germline ends. This CDR3 is CSVRSSRVAAFF. In nucleotides, the CDR3 is TGCAGCGTTAGGTCGAGTCGTGTTGCAGCTTTCTTT.

This clonotype was seen more than once but under ten times. This sequence joins TRBV3-1 and TRBJ2-1; D gene ambiguous. The germline gives CDR1 LGHDT, CDR2 YNNKEL (reference sequence). The CDR3 sequence is 14 residues long. V dropped 0 bases and J dropped 9 bases, with 12 bases sitting between them. In nucleotides, the CDR3 is TGTGCCAGCAGCCAAGATAGGCGATTCGGTGAGCAGTTCTTC. Translated: CASSQDRRFGEQFF.

The chain combines TRBV9 with TRBJ2-7, with 8 bases that match TRBD2. The germline V gene encodes CDR1 SGDLS and CDR2 YYNGEE. The length of the CDR3 is 15 residues. Trimming removed 0 bases from V and 0 bases from J; junction bases left unmatched: 2. This chain's CDR3 is CASSVGLANSYEQYF. Here the CDR3 DNA reads TGTGCCAGCAGCGTAGGACTAGCGAACTCCTACGAGCAGTACTTC.

This clonotype was picked up many times. The genes are TRBV6-5 and TRBJ2-1, with TRBD1 identical over 9 bases. Germline V gives CDR1 MNHEY, CDR2 SVGAGI. CDR3 size: 18 residues. J lost 3 bases, V lost 5 bases, and 14 bases had no gene match. The CDR3 DNA follows: TGTGCCAGCAGTGTCCCGGGACAGGGCCACTCAGGCTACAATGAGCAGTTCTTC. This gives the protein CASSVPGQGHSGYNEQFF.

This clonotype was recorded at least ten times. The chain carries TRBV27 and TRBJ2-3, with D perhaps TRBD2 (5 bases). This CDR3 has 15 residues. The germline gives CDR1 MNHEY, CDR2 SMNVEV (reference sequence). The germline V and J ends were trimmed by 4 bases and 0 bases, with 11 bases remaining between them. The CDR3 region has the DNA TGTGCCAGCAGTTCGTGGGAGCAGAGCACAGATACGCAGTATTTT. Translated: CASSSWEQSTDTQYF.

This clonotype was seen ten or more times. The chain employs TRBV7-8 and TRBJ2-7, with TRBD1 identical over 9 bases. CDR1 and CDR2 (germline): SGHVS, FQNEAQ. The CDR3 contains 14 residues. V gave up 5 bases and J gave up 3 bases; unmatched junction bases: 5. This chain's CDR3 is CASSLDRGGYEQYF. Here the CDR3 DNA reads TGTGCCAGCAGCCTAGACAGGGGGGGCTACGAGCAGTACTTC.

This clonotype was seen ten or more times. The chain combines TRBV12-3 or TRBV12-4 with TRBJ1-1; no clear D gene. CDR3 length: 14 residues. With 3 bases removed from V and 8 bases from J, the gap between germline ends came to 16 bases. The CDR3 reads CASSFAATSGEAFF. CDR3 DNA: TGTGCCAGCAGTTTTGCGGCCACCTCGGGGGAAGCTTTCTTT.

In this sample, this clonotype turned up many times. CDR3 residues: CASSPSAGTSYEQYF. In nucleotides, the CDR3 is TGTGCCAGCTCACCATCAGCGGGGACAAGCTACGAGCAGTACTTC. The gene calls are TRBV18 and TRBJ2-7; D is possibly TRBD2 (7 bases). Germline loops: CDR1 KGHSH, CDR2 LQKENI. V lost 2 bases and J lost 3, with 14 bases in between. CDR3 length: 15 amino acids.

Many counts were recorded for this clonotype. The CDR3 loop reads CASSFYRDRGTDTQYF. CDR3 nucleotide sequence: TGTGCCAGCAGCTTCTACCGGGACCGGGGTACAGATACGCAGTATTTT. This chain links TRBV3-1 with TRBJ2-3, with D possibly called TRBD1 or TRBD2 (5 bases each). The CDR3 has 16 amino acids. V lost 5 bases to trimming and J lost 3 bases, with 18 bases between them. Germline V gene lookup returns CDR1 LGHDT and CDR2 YNNKEL (reference sequence).

This clonotype was seen more than once but under ten times. The rearrangement links TRBV27 to TRBJ2-2; 11 bases map to TRBD1. This CDR3 comprises 15 residues. CDR1 is MNHEY, CDR2 SMNVEV, per germline (reference sequence). Trimming removed 1 base from V and 7 bases from J; junction bases left unmatched: 2. The CDR3 is CASSLLGQGVGELFF. CDR3 DNA: TGTGCCAGCAGTTTATTGGGACAGGGGGTCGGGGAGCTGTTTTTT.

This clonotype was observed a single time. The gene calls are TRBV7-9 and TRBJ2-1; 7 bases match TRBD2. The J segment lost 0 bases and the V segment lost 5 bases, leaving 7 bases of the junction unmatched. The CDR3 spans 16 residues. Germline V gives CDR1 SEHNR, CDR2 FQNEAQ (reference sequence). The CDR3 protein is CASSRDYPSSYNEQFF. In DNA form, the CDR3 reads TGTGCCAGCAGCAGGGACTACCCAAGCTCCTACAATGAGCAGTTCTTC.

The chain carries TRBV12-3 or TRBV12-4 and TRBJ2-3; 10 nucleotides match TRBD1. V shed 3 bases and J 2 bases; nucleotides not matched to a gene: 8. The CDR3 sequence is 17 residues long. CDR3 protein: CASSFNRDRGVTDTQYF. The CDR3 coding sequence is TGTGCCAGCAGTTTTAACCGGGACAGGGGTGTCACAGATACGCAGTATTTT.

This clonotype was recorded many times. V and J are TRBV30 and TRBJ2-1; 11 positions agree with TRBD2. Per the germline V gene, CDR1 is GTSNPN and CDR2 is SVGIG (reference sequence). Germline trimming cut 5 bases from V and 7 bases from J; bases unmatched to any gene: 1. The CDR3 totals 12 residues. CDR3 sequence reads: CAWSSGRNEQFF. As DNA, the CDR3 is TGTGCCTGGTCTAGCGGGAGGAATGAGCAGTTCTTC.